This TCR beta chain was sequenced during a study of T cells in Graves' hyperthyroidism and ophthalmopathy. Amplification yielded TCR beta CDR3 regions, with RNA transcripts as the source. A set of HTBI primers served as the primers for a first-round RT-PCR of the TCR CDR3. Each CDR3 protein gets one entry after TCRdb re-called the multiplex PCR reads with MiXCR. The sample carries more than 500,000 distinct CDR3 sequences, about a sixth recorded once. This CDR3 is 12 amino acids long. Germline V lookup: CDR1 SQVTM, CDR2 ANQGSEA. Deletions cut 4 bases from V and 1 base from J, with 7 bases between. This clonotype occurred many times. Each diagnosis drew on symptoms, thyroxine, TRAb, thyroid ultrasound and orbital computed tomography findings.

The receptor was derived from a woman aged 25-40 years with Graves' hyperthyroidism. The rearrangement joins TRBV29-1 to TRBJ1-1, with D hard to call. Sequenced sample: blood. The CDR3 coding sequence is TGCAGCGTTGGAGGATGGAACACTGAAGCTTTCTTT. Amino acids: CSVGGWNTEAFF.